This entry lists 13 T cell receptor beta chains sequenced from one sample in a study of tumor-infiltrating lymphocytes in primary liver carcinoma. Both RNA and DNA were isolated together from about 20-30 mg of bulk tissue that had not been sorted. TCR beta cDNA was reverse-transcribed from about 0.45 ug of total RNA. The reaction used a constant-region primer and ProtoScript II reverse transcriptase. Three nested multiplex PCR rounds, a slightly modified ARM-PCR method, built the TCR beta libraries. The first two PCR rounds used TRBV1-TRBV30 forward primers with a C-beta reverse primer, about 10 cycles each. MiXCR was run by TCRdb on the multiplex PCR reads, yielding one entry per CDR3 protein. The sample includes around 120,000 distinct CDR3 sequences, 50% to 65% of them seen just once. The sequenced material came from liver tumor tissue from sampling region 1. The sample's subset: tumor region T1, superior pole. Receptors were obtained from a woman aged 60-70 years with primary liver carcinoma and hepatitis B virus infection.

Points on this clonotype: This may arise from a read error, as a much more abundant clone is one base away. V and J are TRBV6-1 and TRBJ1-5; D unclear. Germline V gene sequence: CDR1 MNHNS, CDR2 SASEGT. V gave up 8 bases and J gave up 5 bases, with 22 bases separating them. The CDR3 runs 16 residues. CDR3: CASARHYPSPDQPQHF. The CDR3 DNA is TGTGCCAGCGCCCGCCACTACCCTAGCCCCGATCAGCCCCAGCATTTT.

This clonotype appeared many times. The chain couples TRBV7-8 to TRBJ2-1; D gene unclear. This CDR3 is 10 amino acids long. The germline V and J ends were trimmed by 8 bases and 6 bases, with 5 bases remaining between them. Germline loops: CDR1 SGHVS, CDR2 FQNEAQ. The CDR3 protein is CASGINEQFF. The CDR3 DNA is TGTGCCAGCGGGATCAATGAGCAGTTCTTC.

Details on this clonotype: Being one base from a much bigger clone, this may be a read error. This chain links TRBV29-1 with TRBJ2-3, with 8 positions matching TRBD2. The germline V gene has CDR1 SQVTM and CDR2 ANQGSEA. The V segment lost 5 bases and the J segment 1 base; nucleotides outside the gene matches: 11. The CDR3 totals 16 residues. The CDR3, as DNA: TGCAGCGTTAAAGGGGTAACTAGCGGTCGCACAGATACGCAGTATTTT. Translated: CSVKGVTSGRTDTQYF.

The chain combines TRBV11-2 with TRBJ2-3; TRBD1 might be the D (6 bases). Germline-derived CDR1 and CDR2 are SGHAT and FQNNGV. The CDR3 runs 14 residues. Deletions cut 3 bases from V and 3 bases from J, with 10 bases between. CDR3 region: CASSLVTGTDTQYF. The CDR3 nucleotides read TGTGCCAGCAGCTTGGTCACAGGGACAGATACGCAGTATTTT.

Concerning this clonotype itself: Likely a read error: the CDR3 ends without its conserved phenylalanine or tryptophan. The rearrangement links TRBV11-2 to TRBJ2-2; possibly TRBD1 or TRBD2 for D (6 bases each). The CDR3 has 15 amino acids. Germline values: CDR1 SGHAT, CDR2 FQNNGV. The chain's CDR3 is CASSLEPGAHGGLFI. CDR3 DNA: TGTGCCAGCAGCTTAGAGCCAGGGGCGCACGGGGGGCTGTTTATT.

This clonotype was observed many times. The chain recombines TRBV6-1 with TRBJ2-3, with 12 bases fitting TRBD2. This CDR3 is 18 amino acids long. V lost 4 bases and J lost 3; bases outside the gene matches: 11. Germline values: CDR1 MNHNS, CDR2 SASEGT. CDR3 protein: CASSARTTSGSRTDTQYF. The CDR3 DNA sequence: TGTGCCAGCAGTGCTAGGACGACTAGCGGGAGTAGGACAGATACGCAGTATTTT.

On this clonotype: This clone may be a read error of a much larger clone one base away. The chain couples TRBV6-6 to TRBJ1-2, with D uncertain. V lost 7 bases, J lost 8 bases, and 14 bases lay in between. The CDR3 runs 12 residues. Germline values: CDR1 MNHNY, CDR2 SVGAGI (reference sequence). Here the CDR3 DNA reads TGTGCCAGCAAGAGGGAGGAATGGGGCTACACCTTC. It codes for CASKREEWGYTF.

Comment on this clonotype: Given the absence of the conserved phenylalanine or tryptophan at the CDR3 end, a read error is likely. The rearrangement uses TRBV29-1 and TRBJ2-3; weak D call: TRBD2 (6 bases). V was clipped by 6 bases and J by 11 bases, with 24 bases between them. Germline V gene lookup returns CDR1 SQVTM and CDR2 ANQGSEA. The CDR3 has 14 residues. The chain's CDR3 is CSVRTSQLSGEQYL. CDR3 DNA: TGCAGCGTCAGGACCTCGCAATTATCGGGGGAGCAGTATCTT.

As for this clonotype: A read error may account for a junction end that differs from germline. CDR3 protein: CSVEGLETSTGTQYF. DNA for the CDR3: TGCAGCGTTGAAGGACTGGAGACGAGCACAGGTACGCAGTATTTT. The V and J genes are TRBV29-1 and TRBJ2-3; tentative D call: TRBD1 (5 bases). Germline V lookup: CDR1 SQVTM, CDR2 ANQGSEA. This CDR3 contains 15 residues.

In its sample, this clonotype was seen a few times. The conserved phenylalanine or tryptophan is not found at the CDR3 terminus, so this likely reflects a read error. The genes are TRBV6-1 and TRBJ1-1, with 7 bases identical to TRBD1. After removal of 6 bases from V and 4 bases from J, the junction contained 5 bases not matched to a gene. CDR1 and CDR2 (germline): MNHNS, SASEGT. The CDR3 runs to 13 residues. The CDR3 DNA follows: TGTGCCAGCAGGAGCAGGGGGGCCACTGAAGCTTTCTCT. Its protein product is CASRSRGATEAFS.

This clonotype occurred many times. The J gene is TRBJ2-5, the V gene TRBV7-9; weak D call: TRBD1 (6 bases). V lost 5 bases, J lost 5 bases, and 18 bases lay in between. From germline, CDR1 is SEHNR and CDR2 FQNEAQ (reference sequence). This CDR3 spans 15 amino acids. CDR3 in amino acids: CASSRGSVGEETQYF. The DNA for the CDR3 is TGTGCCAGCAGCAGGGGGAGTGTCGGGGAGGAGACCCAGTACTTC.

This clonotype was found many times. CDR3 amino acids: CAISWGSGAYNEQFF. Written as DNA, the CDR3 is TGTGCCATCAGTTGGGGTAGCGGGGCCTACAATGAGCAGTTCTTC. This chain joins TRBV10-3 and TRBJ2-1; 8 bases fit TRBD2. The CDR3 has 15 amino acids. From germline, CDR1 is ENHRY and CDR2 SYGVKD. V was pared by 5 bases and J by 2 bases, with 5 bases of the junction left unmatched.

Concerning this clonotype itself: Relative to the germline gene, one junction end is altered; a read error may explain this. This rearrangement joins TRBV5-1 to TRBJ1-2, with 7 bases fitting TRBD1. This CDR3 contains 13 residues. Germline V lookup: CDR1 SGHRS, CDR2 YFSETQ. CDR3 coding DNA: TGCGCCTGCAGCTTACAGGGGACATATGGCTACACCTTC. It is translated as CACSLQGTYGYTF.